This is a list of T cell receptor beta chains from one sample in a study of human T cells and chemical hapten exposure. TCRdb redid the calling of the RACE reads with MiXCR, one entry per CDR3 protein. Of some 120,000 distinct CDR3 sequences listed, around an eighth were seen once; the top ten hold around 1.4%. The material was whole blood, obtained in connection with sensitization to the hapten diphenylcyclopropenone (DPC). These receptors all stem from a woman aged 45-65 years with alopecia areata. Some clones in this sample may be carry-over from other donors' samples. Both conserved end residues are part of each CDR3. Fields, in order: V gene, J gene, clone size, D gene, CDR3 protein, CDR3 DNA. A D gene is named only where the DNA matches it firmly. Some rows mark clone size as missing; the rest say once, few, many or name a class of expanded clone.

TRBV19	TRBJ2-2	few	-	CASSIGTLNTGELFF	TGTGCCAGTAGTATTGGGACACTGAACACCGGGGAGCTGTTTTTT
TRBV25-1	TRBJ1-1	many	-	CASSGHRTEAFF	TGTGCCAGCAGTGGACACAGGACTGAAGCTTTCTTT
TRBV29-1	TRBJ1-1	-	-	CSVDVRTTEAFF	TGCAGCGTTGATGTAAGGACCACTGAAGCTTTCTTT
TRBV29-1	TRBJ2-7	many	-	CSGTRTDSYEQYF	TGCAGCGGGACCCGGACAGACTCCTACGAGCAGTACTTC
TRBV29-1	TRBJ2-5	many	TRBD1	CSVEMGQGRTQYF	TGCAGCGTTGAAATGGGACAGGGGAGGACCCAGTACTTC
TRBV12-3/TRBV12-4	TRBJ2-1	-	TRBD2	CASSDGLAGVWLQFF	TGTGCCAGCAGCGACGGACTAGCGGGAGTGTGGCTGCAGTTCTTC
TRBV7-2	TRBJ1-6	-	-	CASSPGTQSFSPLHF	TGTGCCAGCAGCCCCGGGACACAGAGTTTCTCACCCCTCCACTTT
TRBV7-2	TRBJ2-5	-	TRBD1	CASSSDRGIRETQYF	TGTGCCAGCAGCTCAGACAGGGGAATAAGAGAGACCCAGTACTTC
TRBV6-5	TRBJ1-2	many	-	CASRNPWGDGYGYTF	TGTGCCAGCAGGAACCCATGGGGGGATGGCTATGGCTACACCTTC
TRBV18	TRBJ2-5	-	-	CASSPPTNQETQYF	TGTGCCAGCTCACCACCGACAAACCAAGAGACCCAGTACTTC
TRBV11-2	TRBJ1-4	few	TRBD1	CASTENPGQEPEKLFF	TGTGCCAGCACCGAGAATCCGGGACAGGAGCCTGAAAAACTGTTTTTT
TRBV19	TRBJ2-1	-	-	CASSIDFPSSDSQAEQFF	TGTGCCAGTAGTATAGATTTCCCATCTAGCGACAGCCAGGCTGAGCAGTTCTTC
TRBV27	TRBJ2-5	-	-	CASSWGPTIAQAQYF	TGTGCCAGTAGCTGGGGGCCGACAATCGCCCAGGCCCAGTACTTC
TRBV6-2/TRBV6-3	TRBJ1-5	few	-	CASSNLGDQPQHF	TGTGCCAGCAGTAACCTAGGGGACCAGCCCCAGCATTTT
TRBV29-1	TRBJ2-2	-	TRBD2	CSVRGGGPNTGELFF	TGCAGCGTTCGGGGGGGCGGGCCGAACACCGGGGAGCTGTTTTTT
TRBV28	TRBJ1-1	-	-	CASSDTRNTEAFF	TGTGCCAGCAGTGATACCAGAAACACTGAAGCTTTCTTT
TRBV28	TRBJ1-4	many	-	CASSLPGARGEKLFF	TGTGCCAGCAGTTTACCCGGGGCGCGTGGTGAAAAACTGTTTTTT
TRBV12-3/TRBV12-4	TRBJ2-7	-	-	CASSFQDTYEQYF	TGTGCCAGCAGTTTTCAAGACACGTACGAGCAGTACTTC
TRBV3-1	TRBJ2-1	-	-	CASSLGPNPPNEQFF	TGTGCCAGCAGCCTCGGACCCAACCCACCAAATGAGCAGTTCTTC
TRBV18	TRBJ1-1	few	-	CASATQGNQVNTEAFF	TGTGCCAGCGCGACACAGGGTAATCAGGTGAACACTGAAGCTTTCTTT
TRBV27	TRBJ1-1	-	-	CASSPGARNWAEAFF	TGTGCCAGCAGTCCGGGGGCGCGCAATTGGGCTGAAGCTTTCTTT
TRBV4-3	TRBJ1-5	-	-	CASSWDSSSNQPQHF	TGCGCCAGCAGCTGGGACTCAAGTAGCAATCAGCCCCAGCATTTT
TRBV6-2/TRBV6-3	TRBJ2-7	many	-	CASSYPTTASYEQYF	TGTGCCAGCAGTTACCCCACCACCGCCAGCTACGAGCAGTACTTC
TRBV28	TRBJ1-6	many	-	CASTAGQSRTPLHF	TGTGCCAGCACCGCGGGTCAATCTAGGACACCCCTCCACTTT
TRBV11-2	TRBJ1-2	-	-	CASSLAYGYTF	TGTGCCAGCAGCTTAGCCTATGGCTACACCTTC
TRBV19	TRBJ1-4	-	-	CASSGASGGDEKLFF	TGTGCCAGTAGTGGAGCTTCGGGGGGGGATGAAAAACTGTTTTTT
TRBV7-6	TRBJ1-1	-	TRBD1	CASSLSPTGATEAFF	TGTGCCAGCAGCCTAAGTCCGACAGGGGCCACTGAAGCTTTCTTT
TRBV5-1	TRBJ1-1	-	-	CASREWLGQEAFF	TGCGCCAGCAGAGAGTGGTTGGGTCAAGAAGCTTTCTTT
TRBV5-5	TRBJ2-7	few	-	CASSLSYSPYEQYF	TGTGCCAGCAGCTTGTCTTACAGCCCCTACGAGCAGTACTTC
TRBV6-2/TRBV6-3	TRBJ2-1	many	TRBD2	CASIKEASGNRYNEQFF	TGTGCCAGCATCAAGGAGGCTAGCGGCAATCGTTACAATGAGCAGTTCTTC
TRBV7-9	TRBJ1-5	-	TRBD1	CASSLLLGGSSVDNQPQHF	TGTGCCAGCAGCCTACTTTTAGGGGGCTCCTCAGTAGACAATCAGCCCCAGCATTTT
TRBV28	TRBJ1-6	-	-	CASMLTGSPLHF	TGTGCCAGCATGTTGACGGGTTCACCCCTCCACTTT
TRBV28	TRBJ2-1	many	-	CATRDSGGRNEQFF	TGTGCCACCCGGGACTCCGGGGGAAGGAATGAGCAGTTCTTC
TRBV19	TRBJ2-7	few	-	CASSKPRTVSYEQYF	TGTGCCAGTAGTAAACCCCGGACAGTCTCCTACGAGCAGTACTTC
TRBV7-2	TRBJ1-2	-	-	CASSLRERSNYGYTF	TGTGCCAGCAGCCTTCGGGAACGGTCTAACTATGGCTACACCTTC
TRBV7-6	TRBJ2-7	-	-	CASSLAPWRRAHYEQYF	TGTGCCAGCAGCTTAGCGCCCTGGCGGAGGGCACACTACGAGCAGTACTTC
TRBV28	TRBJ1-6	many	TRBD1	CASSFPRGNSPLHF	TGTGCCAGCAGTTTCCCCAGGGGGAATTCACCCCTCCACTTT
TRBV28	TRBJ2-1	few	-	CASSPNNEQFF	TGTGCCAGCAGTCCTAACAATGAGCAGTTCTTC
TRBV28	TRBJ2-7	few	TRBD1	CASSPTGTGSYGQYF	TGTGCCAGCAGTCCTACCGGGACAGGGTCCTACGGGCAGTACTTC
TRBV19	TRBJ1-2	few	TRBD1	CASSTGQSLKQANYGYTF	TGTGCCAGTAGTACGGGACAGTCACTCAAACAAGCTAACTATGGCTACACCTTC
TRBV5-5	TRBJ2-3	-	-	CASSLHSSTDTQYF	TGTGCCAGCAGCTTGCACAGTAGCACAGATACGCAGTATTTT